This T cell receptor (beta chain) was documented in a study of molecular identifiers for immune sequencing clone quantification listed by TCRdb under 2018. Notes on the research overall: In a replicate experiment, RNA from about 21,000 or 97,000 naive CD8 T cells was split into five aliquots, four of which were sequenced. This methods study benchmarked molecular-identifier clustering-based TCR repertoire sequencing (MIDCIRS) and TCR RNA copy counting, using CD8 T cells to do so.

Library construction relied on PCR. Sequencing used a NextSeq 500. Bulk TCR libraries were prepared as previously described, using TCR primers listed in Table S5. Total RNA was purified with the Qiagen AllPrep DNA/RNA kit. Before analysis, reads from multiple sequencing runs of one library were combined. Turning to the authors' computational methods: Only reads with exact TCR constant sequence were kept, trimmed to 150 nt, and grouped by their 12-nt molecular barcodes. Within each barcode group, reads were sub-clustered at a 15% Levenshtein threshold, and quality-weighted consensus sequences were built per RNA molecule. Non-functional sequences were removed, as were lower-count sequences one edit away from another. On the basis of fitting two negative binomial distributions, barcode sub-clusters with fewer than 20% of the maximum read count were discarded. The public reads were run again by TCRdb, first through fastp at Q25 and then through MiXCR, and only productive beta chains were kept. Every distinct CDR3 protein forms one entry, paired with its most common genes and DNA. For this entry, the V and J calls and clone size follow TCRdb and not the study's own pipeline. Present in this sample are roughly 320,000 distinct CDR3 sequences, 24% of which were seen just once. The top ten clones comprise 0.7% to 0.95% of the sample.

Study-wide findings and limitations: Identical TCR molecules sharing a barcode could cause highly expanded clone sizes to be underestimated. In CMV-specific effector cells, over 99% of molecules were held by clones above 20 RNA copies, whereas under 1% of molecules were held by such clones in naive cells. A single cell's worth of spiked-in Jurkat TCR RNA was reported detectable even among about 1.1 million naive CD8 T cells. The naive libraries included spiked-in Jurkat TCR RNA (fewer than eleven copies' worth), and this Jurkat TCR RNA is not part of the donor repertoire. Modeling indicated approximately 3.1 TCR RNA copies recovered per cell, compared with about 10 by digital PCR, which implies a capture efficiency of approximately 30%. Without barcode sub-clustering, chimeric consensus sequences inflated TCR diversity; chimeras reached as high as 47%.

A word on this clonotype: The target of this receptor is not known. Base qualities are not at hand, and no much larger clone is one base apart.

Libraries of naive CD8 T cells were built from anywhere between about 17,000 and 1,000,000 sorted cells, with 10%, 30% or 50% of the purified RNA used. On a BD FACSAria II, naive CD8 T cells were FACS-sorted as CD8+CD4-CCR7+CD45RA+ and collected into RLT Plus buffer. To test detection sensitivity, Jurkat RNA equal to approximately ten TCR copies was added to samples of roughly 17,000-1,100,000 naive CD8 T cells. CD8 T cells were enriched with RosetteSep CD8+ T Cell Enrichment Cocktail and Ficoll-Paque, followed by ACK red cell lysis. V loses 3 bases of germline sequence and J loses 1 base, and the interval between the two ends is 11 bases. The CDR3, cysteine through phenylalanine, is 15 amino acids long. The CDR3 DNA has 45 bases and is translated from base 1. CDR1 and CDR2 are read off the germline V gene as WSHSY and SAAADI.

Sequenced sample: naive CD8+ T cells from blood, with Jurkat cell RNA spiked in. Interpreted using the paper, the cell subset or site label stands for: FACS-sorted CD8+CD4-CCR7+CD45RA+ naive T cells. The V gene is TRBV10-2 and the J gene is TRBJ2-3, and perhaps TRBD2 as D gene, on 6 matching bases. The sequence derives from a human donor in good health. Some libraries in this study had Jurkat cell RNA spiked in. The CDR3 region: CASSEAERGTDTQYF. The DNA sequence is as follows: TGCGCCAGCAGTGAAGCGGAGCGGGGCACAGATACGCAGTATTTT.